This T cell receptor beta chain was sequenced for a study of shared clonotypes between healthy human individuals. Participating donors were healthy, HIV-negative adults free of recent acute infections or vaccinations. Study-level points and caveats: Sampling covered nothing but blood. Tissue TCR repertoires likely differ from those found in blood. Represented diversity, genetic and exposure-history alike, was limited by few donors.

Genomic DNA per cell subset filled all wells of several immunoSEQ plates. The assay was immunoSEQ multiplex PCR, and TCRdb's table has in-frame clones only and misses some. The sample includes about 500,000 clones, roughly three quarters of them seen just once. This clone has at least ten counts. Its antigen is currently unknown. From germline, CDR1 is LNHDA and CDR2 SQIVND (reference sequence). This CDR3 has 14 residues. V was pared by 2 bases and J by 0 bases, with 8 bases between. This chain connects TRBV19 to TRBJ2-7; D is possibly TRBD1 (6 bases). This receptor was obtained from a woman aged 35 to 49 in good health. Some clones in this sample may be carry-over from other donors' samples. Sample: PBMCs. The CDR3 DNA reads as TGTGCCAGTAGTATAAGGGGGTTCTCCTACGAGCAGTACTTC. This sequence encodes CASSIRGFSYEQYF.